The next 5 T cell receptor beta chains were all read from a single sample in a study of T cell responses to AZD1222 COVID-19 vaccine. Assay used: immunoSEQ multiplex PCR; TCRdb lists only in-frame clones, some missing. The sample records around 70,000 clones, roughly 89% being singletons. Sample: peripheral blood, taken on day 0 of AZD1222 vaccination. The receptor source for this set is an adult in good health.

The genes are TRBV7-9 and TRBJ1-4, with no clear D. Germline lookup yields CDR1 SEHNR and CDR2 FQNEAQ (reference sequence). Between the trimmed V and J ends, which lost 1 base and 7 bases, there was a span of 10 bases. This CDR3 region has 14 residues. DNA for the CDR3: TGTGCCAGCAGCTTAGGGGCAGAAAGTGAAAAACTGTTTTTT. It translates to CASSLGAESEKLFF.

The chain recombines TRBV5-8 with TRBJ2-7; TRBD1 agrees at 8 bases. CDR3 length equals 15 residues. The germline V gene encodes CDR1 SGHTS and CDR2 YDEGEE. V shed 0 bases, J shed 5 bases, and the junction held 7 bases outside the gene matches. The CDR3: CASSLARTGLHEQYF. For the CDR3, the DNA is TGTGCCAGCAGCTTGGCACGGACAGGGCTCCACGAGCAGTACTTC.

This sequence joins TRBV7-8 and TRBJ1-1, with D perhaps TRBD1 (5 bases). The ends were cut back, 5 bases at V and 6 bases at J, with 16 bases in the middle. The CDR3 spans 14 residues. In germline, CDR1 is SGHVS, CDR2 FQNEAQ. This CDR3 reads CASSVIQGLSEAFF. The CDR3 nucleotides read TGTGCCAGCAGCGTGATTCAGGGTCTCTCTGAAGCTTTCTTT. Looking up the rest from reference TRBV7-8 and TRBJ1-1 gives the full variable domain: GAGVSQSPRYKVAKRGQDVALRCDPISGHVSLFWYQQALGQGPEFLTYFQNEAQLDKSGLPSDRFFAERPEGSVSTLKIQRTQQEDSAVYLCASSVIQGLSEAFFGQGTRLTVV.

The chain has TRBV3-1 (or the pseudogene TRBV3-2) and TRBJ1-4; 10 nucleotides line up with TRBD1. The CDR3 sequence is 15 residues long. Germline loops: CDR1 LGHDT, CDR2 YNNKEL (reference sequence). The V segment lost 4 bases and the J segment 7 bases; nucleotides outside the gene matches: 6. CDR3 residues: CASSPGQGGVEKLFF. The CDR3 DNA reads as TGTGCCAGCAGCCCTGGACAGGGGGGGGTTGAAAAACTGTTTTTT.

CDR3: CASSTQGNTEAFF. For the CDR3, the DNA is TGTGCCAGCTCTACACAGGGAAATACTGAAGCTTTCTTT. This sequence joins TRBV18 and TRBJ1-1; D is perhaps TRBD1 (6 bases). Germline loops: CDR1 KGHSH, CDR2 LQKENI. Trimming shortened V by 6 bases and J by 5 bases, and 13 bases separated the two germline ends. The CDR3 is 13 amino acids.